This T cell receptor beta chain was sequenced during a study of identical twins. Findings and limits, study-wide: Memory repertoires showed no such pattern, whereas abundant cord blood beta clonotypes carried fewer insertions. Beta out-of-frame sequences showed weaker excess twin sharing. Invariant MAIT and iNKT cells could partly confound zero-insertion analyses.

Germline CDR1 reads MGHRA; CDR2 reads YSYEKL. Germline trimming cut 3 bases from V and 1 base from J; bases unmatched to any gene: 1. The CDR3 length is 14 residues. It was template switching that added a universal primer site, and there were unique molecular identifiers on the cDNA. TCRdb independently ran MiXCR on the 5' RACE reads; one entry per CDR3 protein. The table shows under 400,000 distinct CDR3 sequences, with roughly 9% occurring only once. Points on this clonotype: Its antigen is not known.

The chain links TRBV4-1 to TRBJ2-5; 8 bases align to TRBD1. Sequences were obtained from naive T cells sorted from blood. The sequence came from a woman in her forties or fifties in good health. CDR3 sequence reads: CASSQQGAQETQYF. The CDR3 DNA is TGCGCCAGCAGCCAGCAGGGGGCCCAAGAGACCCAGTACTTC.